This is a list of T cell receptor beta chains from one sample in a study of human T cells and chemical hapten exposure. Using its own MiXCR run on the RACE reads, TCRdb lists one record per CDR3 protein. The table has about 140,000 distinct CDR3 sequences, 12% seen once; the top ten hold under 1.5%. The sample in question was whole blood, obtained in connection with sensitization to the hapten diphenylcyclopropenone (DPC). Receptors were obtained from a woman aged 45 to 65 with alopecia areata. Some clones in this sample may be carry-over from other donors' samples. CDR3s include the opening cysteine and the closing phenylalanine or tryptophan. The D gene is left open where the match is weak. The size entry is marked missing in some rows and otherwise reads once, few, many or a size class.

TGTGCCAGCCGAACAGGGGCACTCTACAATGAGCAGTTCTTC | CASRTGALYNEQFF | TRBD1 | few | TRBJ2-1 | TRBV6-6
TGTGCCAGCAGTTACTCCTCAGGGGCAGGGGGCTTCAGGCAGCCCCAGCATTTT | CASSYSSGAGGFRQPQHF | TRBD1 | many | TRBJ1-5 | TRBV6-2/TRBV6-3
TGTGCCAGCAGCCAAGTACCGTGGCAAGAGACCCAGTACTTC | CASSQVPWQETQYF | . | few | TRBJ2-5 | TRBV3-1
TGCGCCAGCAGCACCTTAGCGGGCCCCTACAATGAGCAGTTCTTC | CASSTLAGPYNEQFF | TRBD2 | . | TRBJ2-1 | TRBV5-1
TGTGCCAGCCACGGACTAGCGGGAGGTGAGATCACAGATACGCAGTATTTT | CASHGLAGGEITDTQYF | TRBD2 | many | TRBJ2-3 | TRBV6-6
TGCAGTGCTAGCTTGGGGTACACAGATACGCAGTATTTT | CSASLGYTDTQYF | . | . | TRBJ2-3 | TRBV20-1
TGTGCCAGCAGCGGGGCCGCGGAGGAGCAGTACTTC | CASSGAAEEQYF | . | . | TRBJ2-7 | TRBV5-4
TGTGCTGGGGCCCGAGACAGGGGGCGCAATCAGCCTCAGCATTTT | CAGARDRGRNQPQHF | TRBD1 | few | TRBJ1-5 | TRBV2
TGTGCCAGCAGGGGACAGGGAAATCAGCCCCAGCATTTT | CASRGQGNQPQHF | TRBD1 | few | TRBJ1-5 | TRBV2
TGTGCCAGCAGTTACTCGCAGGGATTATCCTACGAGCAGTACTTC | CASSYSQGLSYEQYF | . | few | TRBJ2-7 | TRBV6-5
TGCAGTGCATGGGACAGGGAGTTTGAAAAACTGTTTTTT | CSAWDREFEKLFF | TRBD1 | few | TRBJ1-4 | TRBV20-1
TGTGACATCAGACCGACAGGGTCGGGAAGTTACGAGCAGTACTTC | CDIRPTGSGSYEQYF | TRBD1 | . | TRBJ2-7 | TRBV10-3
TGTGCCAGCACCCAGACAGGGCCGGAGCCCCAGCATTTT | CASTQTGPEPQHF | TRBD1 | many | TRBJ1-5 | TRBV6-2/TRBV6-3